One sample yielded the 13 T cell receptor beta chains listed below, sequenced in a study of shared clonotypes between healthy human individuals. Only in-frame clones appear in the TCRdb table, and some are missing; sequencing was by immunoSEQ multiplex PCR. The sample consists of some 2,500,000 clones, under 95% of them appearing once. Sequencing input: naive CD4+ T cells from PBMCs. Subset noted: CD45RA+ positively selected. These receptor sequences come from a man between 18 and 35 years old in good health. Some clones in this sample may be carry-over from other donors' samples.

The CDR3 loop is CATDVTRDRVHEQYF. DNA for the CDR3: TGCGCCACAGACGTTACTAGGGACAGGGTCCACGAGCAGTACTTC. The V call is TRBV10-1, the J call TRBJ2-7, with 9 bases that match TRBD1. The CDR3 runs 15 residues. The germline CDR1 and CDR2 sequences are WNHNN and SYGVQD (reference sequence). Trimming at V came to 10 bases and at J to 5 bases, leaving 15 bases not matched to a gene.

This sequence joins TRBV2 and TRBJ1-5, with D possibly matching TRBD1 (5 bases). This CDR3 is 15 amino acids long. Germline CDR1 reads SNHLY; CDR2 reads FYNNEI. The V end lost 2 bases, the J end lost 1 base, and 9 bases lay between the germline ends. Here the CDR3 DNA reads TGTGCCAGCAGTGAACAGGGAGGGAGCAATCAGCCCCAGCATTTT. This sequence encodes CASSEQGGSNQPQHF.

The V and J genes are TRBV7-9 and TRBJ2-3, with 13 bases identical to TRBD2. From germline, CDR1 is SEHNR and CDR2 FQNEAQ (reference sequence). The CDR3 length is 15 residues. V lost 11 bases, J lost 1 base, and 6 bases stayed unmatched. CDR3 sequence: CAGTSGKRGTDTQYF. In DNA form, the CDR3 reads TGTGCCGGGACTAGCGGGAAGAGGGGCACAGATACGCAGTATTTT.

A remark on this clone: The sample has other DNA sequences that encode this CDR3 too. The rearrangement joins TRBV7-2 to TRBJ2-1, with TRBD1 matching over 11 bases. The J segment lost 2 bases and the V segment lost 3 bases, leaving 0 bases of the junction unmatched. The CDR3 loop spans 15 amino acids. Looked up from germline, CDR1 is SGHTA and CDR2 is FQGNSA. This chain's CDR3 is CASSLGQGAYNEQFF. The CDR3 DNA sequence: TGTGCCAGCAGCTTGGGACAGGGGGCCTACAATGAGCAGTTCTTC.

The rearrangement links TRBV9 to TRBJ2-3; possibly TRBD2 for D (5 bases). Germline CDR1 SGDLS, CDR2 YYNGEE. Trimming cost V 0 bases and J 1 base, with 12 bases left between them. The CDR3 is made up of 16 amino acids. As DNA, the CDR3 is TGTGCCAGCAGCGTAGTGGCCCTAGCTGGCACAGATACGCAGTATTTT. Its translation is CASSVVALAGTDTQYF. Full variable domain (remainder filled in from reference TRBV9 and TRBJ2-3): DSGVTQTPKHLITATGQRVTLRCSPRSGDLSVYWYQQSLDQGLQFLIQYYNGEERAKGNILERFSAQQFPDLHSELNLSSLELGDSALYFCASSVVALAGTDTQYFGPGTRLTVL.

V gene TRBV13 combines with J gene TRBJ2-5; D tentatively reads TRBD1 or TRBD2 (5 bases each). Trimming took 10 bases from V and 4 from J, leaving 16 bases between them. The CDR3 is 13 residues long. Germline V lookup: CDR1 PRHDT, CDR2 FYEKMQ (reference sequence). This CDR3 reads CATGLGAGETQYF. In nucleotides, the CDR3 is TGTGCCACCGGCCTAGGGGCGGGAGAGACCCAGTACTTC.

This clone was detected only once. The chain links TRBV19 to TRBJ2-3; 9 bases line up with TRBD1. Germline CDR1 is LNHDA and CDR2 is SQIVND (reference sequence). The V gene end was trimmed by 6 bases and the J gene end by 6 bases; junction bases not matched to a gene: 7. The CDR3 has 14 residues. The CDR3 region has the DNA TGTGCCAGTAGAACCGGGACAGGGCATGATACGCAGTATTTT. Protein product: CASRTGTGHDTQYF. The whole variable domain, remainder taken from reference TRBV19 and TRBJ2-3, is DGGITQSPKYLFRKEGQNVTLSCEQNLNHDAMYWYRQDPGQGLRLIYYSQIVNDFQKGDIAEGYSVSREKKESFPLTVTSAQKNPTAFYLCASRTGTGHDTQYFGPGTRLTVL.

This chain links TRBV28 with TRBJ2-7; the D is unclear. Germline CDR1 MDHEN, CDR2 SYDVKM. Deletions cut 6 bases from V and 1 base from J, with 13 bases between. This CDR3 is built from 14 residues. CDR3 in DNA: TGTGCCAGCAGCCCTCGGTTGCGATCCTACGAGCAGTACTTC. The encoded protein is CASSPRLRSYEQYF.

The chain combines TRBV28 with TRBJ1-2; D not resolved. This CDR3 comprises 13 residues. Germline V gene lookup returns CDR1 MDHEN and CDR2 SYDVKM. The V gene lost 8 bases and the J gene lost 4 bases, with 14 bases spanning the gap. The CDR3 loop is CASSGTWSYGYTF. The CDR3 DNA sequence: TGTGCCAGCTCAGGTACTTGGAGCTATGGCTACACCTTC.

The chain uses TRBV6-5 and TRBJ2-1; 10 bases align to TRBD2. CDR1 MNHEY and CDR2 SVGAGI come from the germline V gene. V gave up 2 bases and J gave up 8 bases; unmatched junction bases: 9. The CDR3 totals 16 residues. Here the CDR3 DNA reads TGTGCCAGCAGTTACCCTCTAACTAGCGGGAAGGATGAGCAGTTCTTC. Protein sequence: CASSYPLTSGKDEQFF.

This chain links TRBV4-1 with TRBJ1-2; D is ambiguous. V was clipped by 0 bases and J by 2 bases, with 7 bases between them. The CDR3 length is 14 residues. Germline V gene sequence: CDR1 MGHRA, CDR2 YSYEKL. The CDR3 nucleotides read TGCGCCAGCAGCCAAGACAGGTGGAACTATGGCTACACCTTC. It is translated as CASSQDRWNYGYTF.

This chain connects TRBV25-1 to TRBJ1-2, with a weak D call TRBD1 (5 bases). The CDR3 contains 13 residues. The V end was cut by 1 base, the J end by 4 bases, with 7 bases between. The germline CDR1 and CDR2 sequences are MGHDK and SYGVNS. CDR3 in amino acids: CASSEFGAYGYTF. CDR3 nucleotides: TGTGCCAGCAGTGAATTTGGGGCCTATGGCTACACCTTC.

The J gene is TRBJ2-7, the V gene TRBV28; 11 bases agree with TRBD1. The CDR3 is 13 amino acids. V was pared by 8 bases and J by 4 bases, with 4 bases of the junction left unmatched. Germline CDR1 is MDHEN and CDR2 is SYDVKM. This chain's CDR3 is CASRTGGKYEQYF. CDR3 nucleotide sequence: TGTGCCAGCCGGACAGGGGGCAAGTACGAGCAGTACTTC.